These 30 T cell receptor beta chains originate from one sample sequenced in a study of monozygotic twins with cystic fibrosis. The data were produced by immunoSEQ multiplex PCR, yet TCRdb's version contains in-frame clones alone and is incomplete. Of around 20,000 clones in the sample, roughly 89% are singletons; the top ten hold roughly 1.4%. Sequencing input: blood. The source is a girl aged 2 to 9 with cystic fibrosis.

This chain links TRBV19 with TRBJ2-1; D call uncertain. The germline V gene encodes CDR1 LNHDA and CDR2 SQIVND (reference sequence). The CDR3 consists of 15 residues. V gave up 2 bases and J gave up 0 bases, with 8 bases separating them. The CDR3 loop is CASSIQLLSYNEQFF. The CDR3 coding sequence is TGTGCCAGTAGTATACAGTTACTCTCCTACAATGAGCAGTTCTTC.

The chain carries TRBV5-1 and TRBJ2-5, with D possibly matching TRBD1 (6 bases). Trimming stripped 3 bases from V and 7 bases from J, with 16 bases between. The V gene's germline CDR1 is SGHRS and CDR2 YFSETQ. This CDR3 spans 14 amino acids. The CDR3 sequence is CASSSRQVDWTQYF. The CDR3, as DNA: TGCGCCAGCAGCTCACGACAGGTAGATTGGACCCAGTACTTC.

DNA for the CDR3: TGTGCCAGCAGTCCGGACAGGGACTCCTACAATGAGCAGTTCTTC. Translated, it gives CASSPDRDSYNEQFF. The gene calls are TRBV6-4 and TRBJ2-1; 8 bases agree with TRBD1. The CDR3 covers 15 residues. Germline V gene lookup returns CDR1 MRHNA and CDR2 SNTAGT. V lost 5 bases, J lost 0 bases, and 3 bases stayed unmatched.

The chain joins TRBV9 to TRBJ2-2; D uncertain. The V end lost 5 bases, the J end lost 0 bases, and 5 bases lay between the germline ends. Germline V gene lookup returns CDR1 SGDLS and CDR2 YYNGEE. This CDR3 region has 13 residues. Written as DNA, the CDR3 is TGTGCCAGCAGTGAGACGAACACCGGGGAGCTGTTTTTT. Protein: CASSETNTGELFF. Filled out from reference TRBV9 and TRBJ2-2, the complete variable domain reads DSGVTQTPKHLITATGQRVTLRCSPRSGDLSVYWYQQSLDQGLQFLIQYYNGEERAKGNILERFSAQQFPDLHSELNLSSLELGDSALYFCASSETNTGELFFGEGSRLTVL.

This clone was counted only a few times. CDR3 amino acids: CASSVGVYTEAFF. In DNA, the CDR3 is TGTGCCAGCAGCGTAGGGGTGTACACTGAAGCTTTCTTT. The chain employs TRBV9 and TRBJ1-1; D uncertain. The CDR3 has 13 residues. The V gene lost 0 bases and the J gene lost 3 bases, with 6 bases spanning the gap. Germline V gene lookup returns CDR1 SGDLS and CDR2 YYNGEE.

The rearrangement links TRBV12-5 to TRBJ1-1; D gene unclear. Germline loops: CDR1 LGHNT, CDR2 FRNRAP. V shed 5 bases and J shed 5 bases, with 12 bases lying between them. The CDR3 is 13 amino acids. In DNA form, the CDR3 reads TGTGCTAGTGGTGAGCCTTATGGGACTGAAGCTTTCTTT. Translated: CASGEPYGTEAFF.

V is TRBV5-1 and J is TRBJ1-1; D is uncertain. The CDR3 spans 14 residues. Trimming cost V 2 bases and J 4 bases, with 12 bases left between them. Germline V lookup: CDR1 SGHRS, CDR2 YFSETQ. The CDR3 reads CASSFATGSTEAFF. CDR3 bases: TGCGCCAGCAGCTTTGCTACGGGGAGCACTGAAGCTTTCTTT. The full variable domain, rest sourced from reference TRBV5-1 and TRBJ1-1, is KAGVTQTPRYLIKTRGQQVTLSCSPISGHRSVSWYQQTPGQGLQFLFEYFSETQRNKGNFPGRFSGRQFSNSRSEMNVSTLELGDSALYLCASSFATGSTEAFFGQGTRLTVV.

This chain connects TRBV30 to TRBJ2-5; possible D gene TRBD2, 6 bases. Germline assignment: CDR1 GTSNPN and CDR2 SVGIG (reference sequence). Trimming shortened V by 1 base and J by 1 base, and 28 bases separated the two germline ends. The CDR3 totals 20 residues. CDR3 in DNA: TGTGCCTGGAGTGCCACTCAAATAGCGGTAGTGCGTAGTGGCCAAGAGACCCAGTACTTC. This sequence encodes CAWSATQIAVVRSGQETQYF.

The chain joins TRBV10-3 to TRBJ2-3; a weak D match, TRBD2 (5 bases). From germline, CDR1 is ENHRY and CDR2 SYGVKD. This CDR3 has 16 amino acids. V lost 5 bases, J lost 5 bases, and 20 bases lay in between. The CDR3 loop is CAISSVSIPGKDTQYF. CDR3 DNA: TGTGCCATCAGTAGCGTGTCTATACCGGGAAAAGATACGCAGTATTTT.

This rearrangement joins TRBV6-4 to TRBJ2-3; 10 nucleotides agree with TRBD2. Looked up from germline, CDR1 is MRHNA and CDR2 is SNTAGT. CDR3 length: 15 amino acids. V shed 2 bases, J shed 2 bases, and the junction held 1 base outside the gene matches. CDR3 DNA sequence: TGTGCCAGCAGTGACAGCGGGGGGGCCACAGATACGCAGTATTTT. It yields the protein CASSDSGGATDTQYF.

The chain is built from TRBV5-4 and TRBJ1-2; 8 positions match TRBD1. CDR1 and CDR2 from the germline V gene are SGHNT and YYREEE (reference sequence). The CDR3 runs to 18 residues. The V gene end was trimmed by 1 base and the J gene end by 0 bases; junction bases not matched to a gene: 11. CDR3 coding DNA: TGTGCCAGCAGCTTGATATTTGGGACAGGAGATGCTAACTATGGCTACACCTTC. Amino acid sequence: CASSLIFGTGDANYGYTF.

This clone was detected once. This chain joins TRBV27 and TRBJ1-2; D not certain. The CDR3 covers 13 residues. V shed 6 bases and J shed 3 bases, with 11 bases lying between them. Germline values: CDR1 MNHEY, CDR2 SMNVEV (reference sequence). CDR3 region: CASRGFLDYGYTF. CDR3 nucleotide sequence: TGTGCCAGCAGGGGGTTCCTGGACTATGGCTACACCTTC.

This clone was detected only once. The CDR3 spells CASSQGLAGVLGEQFF. The CDR3 region has the DNA TGTGCCAGCAGCCAAGGACTAGCGGGAGTTCTAGGTGAGCAGTTCTTC. The rearrangement links TRBV14 to TRBJ2-1; 12 bases are a match to TRBD2. V lost 1 base to trimming and J lost 9 bases; unmatched junction nucleotides: 7. The CDR3 is 16 amino acids. CDR1 SGHDN and CDR2 FVKESK come from the germline V gene.

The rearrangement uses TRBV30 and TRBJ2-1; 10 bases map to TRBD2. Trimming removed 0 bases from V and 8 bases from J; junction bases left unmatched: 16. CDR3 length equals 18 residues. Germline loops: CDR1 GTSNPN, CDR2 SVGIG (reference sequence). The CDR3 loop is CAWSVGASGSYRNDEQFF. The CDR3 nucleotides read TGTGCCTGGAGTGTCGGGGCTAGCGGGAGTTACCGAAACGATGAGCAGTTCTTC.

The CDR3 region is CASSSSGSSGASTDTQYF. DNA for the CDR3: TGTGCCAGCAGCTCCAGCGGGTCTAGCGGGGCGAGCACAGATACGCAGTATTTT. V gene TRBV11-2 combines with J gene TRBJ2-3, with TRBD2 matching over 9 bases. The V segment lost 4 bases and the J segment 0 bases; nucleotides outside the gene matches: 11. This CDR3 spans 18 amino acids. CDR1 and CDR2 (germline): SGHAT, FQNNGV.

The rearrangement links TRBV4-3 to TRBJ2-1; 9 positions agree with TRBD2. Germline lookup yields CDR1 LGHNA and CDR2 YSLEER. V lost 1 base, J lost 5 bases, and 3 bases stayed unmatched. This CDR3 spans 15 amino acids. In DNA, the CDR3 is TGCGCCAGCAGCCAAGTGCTAGCGGGAAACAATGAGCAGTTCTTC. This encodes CASSQVLAGNNEQFF.

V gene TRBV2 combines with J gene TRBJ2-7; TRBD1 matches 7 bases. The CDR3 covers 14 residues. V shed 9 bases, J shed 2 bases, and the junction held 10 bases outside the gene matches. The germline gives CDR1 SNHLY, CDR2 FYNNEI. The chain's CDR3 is CARVKDRWTYEQYF. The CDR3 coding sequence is TGTGCCAGGGTTAAGGACAGGTGGACCTACGAGCAGTACTTC.

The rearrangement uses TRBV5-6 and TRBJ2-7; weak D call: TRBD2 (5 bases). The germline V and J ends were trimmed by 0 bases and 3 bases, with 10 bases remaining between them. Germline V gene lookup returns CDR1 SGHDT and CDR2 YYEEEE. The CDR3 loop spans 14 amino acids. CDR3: CASSLVGEFYEQYF. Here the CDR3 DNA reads TGTGCCAGCAGCTTGGTTGGGGAGTTCTACGAGCAGTACTTC. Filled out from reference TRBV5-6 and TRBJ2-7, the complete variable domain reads DAGVTQSPTHLIKTRGQQVTLRCSPKSGHDTVSWYQQALGQGPQFIFQYYEEEERQRGNFPDRFSGHQFPNYSSELNVNALLLGDSALYLCASSLVGEFYEQYFGPGTRLTVT.

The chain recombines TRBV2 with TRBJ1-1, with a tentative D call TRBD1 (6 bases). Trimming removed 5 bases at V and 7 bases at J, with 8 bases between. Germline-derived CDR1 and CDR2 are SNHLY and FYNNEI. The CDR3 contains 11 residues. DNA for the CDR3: TGTGCCAGCAGTTGGACAGTTGAAGCTTTCTTT. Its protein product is CASSWTVEAFF.

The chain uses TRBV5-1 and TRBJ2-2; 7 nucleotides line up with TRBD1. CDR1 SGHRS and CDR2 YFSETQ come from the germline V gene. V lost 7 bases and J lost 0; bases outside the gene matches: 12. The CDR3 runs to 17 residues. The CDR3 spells CASSLQAGTANTGELFF. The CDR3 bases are TGCGCCAGCTCCCTACAAGCTGGGACAGCGAACACCGGGGAGCTGTTTTTT.

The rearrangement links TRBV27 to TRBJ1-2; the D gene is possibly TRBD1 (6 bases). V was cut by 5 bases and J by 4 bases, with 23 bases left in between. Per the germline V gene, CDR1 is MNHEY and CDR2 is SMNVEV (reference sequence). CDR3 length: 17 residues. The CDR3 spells CASSQFGPAGAVYGYTF. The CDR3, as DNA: TGTGCCAGCAGTCAATTCGGGCCAGCAGGGGCCGTCTATGGCTACACCTTC.

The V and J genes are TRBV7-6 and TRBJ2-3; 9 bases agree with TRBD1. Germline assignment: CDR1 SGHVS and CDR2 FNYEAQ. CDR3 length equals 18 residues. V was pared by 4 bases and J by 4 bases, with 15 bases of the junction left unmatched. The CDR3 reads CASSSTISGTGRADTQYF. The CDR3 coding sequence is TGTGCCAGCAGCTCCACGATTTCCGGGACAGGGAGGGCAGATACGCAGTATTTT.

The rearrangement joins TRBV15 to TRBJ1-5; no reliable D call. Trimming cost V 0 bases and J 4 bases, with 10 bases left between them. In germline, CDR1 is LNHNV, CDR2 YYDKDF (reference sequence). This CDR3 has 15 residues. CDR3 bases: TGTGCCACCAGCAGAGATTTTCTGGAGAATCAGCCCCAGCATTTT. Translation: CATSRDFLENQPQHF.

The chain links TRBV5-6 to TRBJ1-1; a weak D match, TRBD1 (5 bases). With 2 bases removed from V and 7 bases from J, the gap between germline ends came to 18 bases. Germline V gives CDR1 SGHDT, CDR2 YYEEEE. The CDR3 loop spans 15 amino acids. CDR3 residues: CASSFELGPVNEAFF. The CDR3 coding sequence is TGTGCCAGCAGCTTCGAGTTGGGACCAGTGAATGAAGCTTTCTTT.

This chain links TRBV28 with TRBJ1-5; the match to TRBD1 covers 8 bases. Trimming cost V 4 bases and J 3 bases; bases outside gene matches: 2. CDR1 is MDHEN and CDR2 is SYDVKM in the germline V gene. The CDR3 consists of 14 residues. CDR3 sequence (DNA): TGTGCCAGCAGTTCGGGACAGGACAATCAGCCCCAGCATTTT. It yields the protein CASSSGQDNQPQHF.

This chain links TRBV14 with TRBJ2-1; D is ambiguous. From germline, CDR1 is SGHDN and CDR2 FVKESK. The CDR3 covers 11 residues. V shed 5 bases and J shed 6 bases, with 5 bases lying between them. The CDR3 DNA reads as TGTGCCAGCAGCTGGCGCAATGAGCAGTTCTTC. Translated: CASSWRNEQFF.

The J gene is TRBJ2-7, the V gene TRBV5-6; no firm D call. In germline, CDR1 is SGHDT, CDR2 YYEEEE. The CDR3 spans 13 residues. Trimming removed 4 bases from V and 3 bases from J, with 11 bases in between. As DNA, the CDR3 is TGTGCCAGCAGCAAGACACCGAACTACGAGCAGTACTTC. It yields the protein CASSKTPNYEQYF.

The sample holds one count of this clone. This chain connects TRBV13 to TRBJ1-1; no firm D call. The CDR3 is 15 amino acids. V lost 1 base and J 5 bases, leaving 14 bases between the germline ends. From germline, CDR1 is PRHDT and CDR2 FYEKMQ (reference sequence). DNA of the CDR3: TGTGCCAGCAGCTTAGATGGTGTGGCAGTTACTGAAGCTTTCTTT. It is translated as CASSLDGVAVTEAFF.

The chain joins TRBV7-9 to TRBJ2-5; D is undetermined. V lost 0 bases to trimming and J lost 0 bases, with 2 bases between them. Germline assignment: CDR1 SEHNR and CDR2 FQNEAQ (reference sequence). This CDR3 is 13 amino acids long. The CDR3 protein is CASSLADQETQYF. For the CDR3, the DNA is TGTGCCAGCAGCTTAGCTGACCAAGAGACCCAGTACTTC.

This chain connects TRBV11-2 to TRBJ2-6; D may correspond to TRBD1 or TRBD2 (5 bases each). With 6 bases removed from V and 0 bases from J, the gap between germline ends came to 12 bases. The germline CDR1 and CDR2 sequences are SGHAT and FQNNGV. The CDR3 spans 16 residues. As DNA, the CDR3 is TGTGCCAGCAGGGAACCCGGGGCCTCTGGGGCCAACGTCCTGACTTTC. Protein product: CASREPGASGANVLTF. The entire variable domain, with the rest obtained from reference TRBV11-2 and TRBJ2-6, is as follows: EAGVAQSPRYKIIEKRQSVAFWCNPISGHATLYWYQQILGQGPKLLIQFQNNGVVDDSQLPKDRFSAERLKGVDSTLKIQPAKLEDSAVYLCASREPGASGANVLTFGAGSRLTVL.